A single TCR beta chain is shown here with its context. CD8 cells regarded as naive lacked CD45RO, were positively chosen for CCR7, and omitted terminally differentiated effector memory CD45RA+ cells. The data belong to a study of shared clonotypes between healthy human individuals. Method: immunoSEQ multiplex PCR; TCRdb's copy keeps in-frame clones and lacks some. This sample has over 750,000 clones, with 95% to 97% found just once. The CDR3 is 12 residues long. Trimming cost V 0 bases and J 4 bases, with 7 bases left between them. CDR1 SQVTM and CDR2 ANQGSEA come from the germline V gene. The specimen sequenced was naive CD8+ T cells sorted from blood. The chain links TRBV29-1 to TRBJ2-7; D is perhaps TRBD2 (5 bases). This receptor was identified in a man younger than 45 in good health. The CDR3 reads CSVEDPGYEQYF. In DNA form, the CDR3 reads TGCAGCGTTGAAGATCCGGGGTACGAGCAGTACTTC.